One and the same sample provided the 2 T cell receptor beta chains below, sequenced in a study of T cells in Graves' hyperthyroidism and ophthalmopathy (dated by TCRdb to between 2019 and 2020). To prepare the library, multiplex PCR was applied. The instrument was an Illumina HiSeq 2000. TCR beta CDR3 regions were amplified from RNA transcripts. A first-round RT-PCR of the TCR CDR3 used the HTBI primer set with the Qiagen OneStep RT-PCR kit. The public sequencing data were trimmed at Q25 with fastp and processed into clonotypes with MiXCR by TCRdb, which kept only in-frame beta chains. Each CDR3 protein gets just one entry, which takes the most common genes and DNA from the rows behind it. A total of 700,000 to 850,000 distinct CDR3 sequences appear in this sample, roughly a third of them only once. 31% of the sample is taken by the ten largest. Source material: blood. The source is a woman in her thirties or forties with Graves' hyperthyroidism.

This clonotype was seen a few times. CDR3 bases: TGCGCCAGCAGTGAGACGGCGGGACTCCAAGAGACCCAGTACTTC. Translated, it gives CASSETAGLQETQYF. The J gene is TRBJ2-5, the V gene TRBV10-1; TRBD2 is a possible D gene (6 bases). Per germline, CDR1 WNHNN and CDR2 SYGVQD (reference sequence). CDR3 length: 15 residues. Trimming took 2 bases from V and 1 from J, leaving 11 bases between them.

This clonotype turned up a few times. The chain's CDR3 is CASTGGASGIQETQYF. CDR3 coding DNA: TGTGCCAGCACCGGGGGGGCTAGCGGGATACAAGAGACCCAGTACTTC. The chain employs TRBV9 and TRBJ2-5; 9 bases fit TRBD2. This CDR3 spans 16 amino acids. Unmatched junction bases numbered 11, after V lost 6 bases and J lost 2 bases. Germline CDR1 and CDR2: SGDLS and YYNGEE.